A single sample gave rise to the 23 T cell receptor beta chains below, sequenced in a study of blood T cell repertoires in COVID-19 (dated by TCRdb to 2020 to 2022). Receptors were amplified or captured by the immunoSEQ multiplex PCR assay. As stored in TCRdb, this immuneACCESS dataset retains in-frame rearrangements with V and J assigned. A fraction of the clones does not appear; measured against another copy, unresolved V genes explain less than half of the discrepancy, and the remainder lacks a known reason. The table for this sample lists 270,000 or so clones; 80% to 85% of them were counted only once. The top ten clones comprise about 3% of the sample. Sequenced: PBMCs or T cells enriched from blood (not recorded which). The receptor source for this set is a man aged 45 to 65 who had recovered from COVID-19.

The CDR3 spells CASSLAGSQPQHF. The CDR3 DNA reads TGCGCCAGCAGCTTGGCGGGGTCCCAGCCCCAGCATTTT. The genes are TRBV5-1 and TRBJ1-5; D not resolved. The CDR3 is 13 residues long. Germline CDR1 SGHRS, CDR2 YFSETQ. V was clipped by 0 bases and J by 7 bases, with 8 bases between them.

The V gene is TRBV7-9, the J gene TRBJ1-2; 8 bases are shared with TRBD1. CDR1 is SEHNR, CDR2 FQNEAQ, per germline (reference sequence). The CDR3 loop spans 14 amino acids. The V segment lost 5 bases and the J segment 5 bases; nucleotides outside the gene matches: 7. The CDR3 nucleotides read TGTGCCAGCAGCGACCCGGGACAGGAGTATGGCTACACCTTC. Amino acids: CASSDPGQEYGYTF.

This clone has only one observation. The chain employs TRBV7-4 and TRBJ2-7; 7 nucleotides agree with TRBD1. The CDR3 totals 14 residues. With 7 bases clipped from V and 4 bases from J, the junction kept 10 bases outside the gene matches. CDR1 is SGHVT and CDR2 is SQSDAQ in the germline V gene. The CDR3 sequence is CASTRQGWVYEQYF. The CDR3, as DNA: TGTGCCAGCACCCGACAGGGATGGGTATACGAGCAGTACTTC.

The chain is built from TRBV5-1 and TRBJ2-2; weak D call: TRBD2 (5 bases). Germline assignment: CDR1 SGHRS and CDR2 YFSETQ. V dropped 7 bases and J dropped 4 bases, with 11 bases sitting between them. The CDR3 has 13 residues. CDR3 in DNA: TGCGCCAGCCCCTCGCGGGCCACCGGGGAGCTGTTTTTT. As protein: CASPSRATGELFF. Full variable domain (remainder filled in from reference TRBV5-1 and TRBJ2-2): KAGVTQTPRYLIKTRGQQVTLSCSPISGHRSVSWYQQTPGQGLQFLFEYFSETQRNKGNFPGRFSGRQFSNSRSEMNVSTLELGDSALYLCASPSRATGELFFGEGSRLTVL.

This chain joins TRBV5-1 and TRBJ2-7; 8 bases line up with TRBD1. The germline V gene encodes CDR1 SGHRS and CDR2 YFSETQ. V shed 4 bases, J shed 4 bases, and the junction held 7 bases outside the gene matches. The CDR3 is 14 amino acids. The CDR3, as DNA: TGCGCCAGCAGCAACCCGGGACAGGATTACGAGCAGTACTTC. It translates to CASSNPGQDYEQYF.

V usage is TRBV7-3 and J usage is TRBJ2-2, with 7 positions matching TRBD2. This CDR3 spans 14 amino acids. Unmatched junction bases numbered 3, after V lost 1 base and J lost 7 bases. In germline, CDR1 is SGHTA, CDR2 FQGTGA. The CDR3 reads CASSLSGGGGELFF. CDR3 DNA: TGTGCCAGCAGCTTAAGTGGCGGGGGCGGGGAGCTGTTTTTT.

CDR3 sequence (DNA): TGTGCCAGTAGTTCTCCTAAGGAAGGGGATGAGCAGTTCTTC. Its translation: CASSSPKEGDEQFF. J is TRBJ2-1 and V is TRBV19, with D perhaps matching TRBD1 (5 bases). V dropped 5 bases and J dropped 8 bases, with 16 bases sitting between them. The germline V gene encodes CDR1 LNHDA and CDR2 SQIVND (reference sequence). The CDR3 is 14 residues long.

The V call is TRBV21-1, the J call TRBJ2-5; the tabulated D call, TRBD2, remains unverified against the DNA. TRBV21-1 is deemed a pseudogene. The CDR3 loop spans 18 amino acids. The CDR3 protein is CASSNLSTQREYPETQYF. For the CDR3, the DNA is TGTGCCAGCAGCAATCTCAGTACGCAGCGGGAGTACCCGGAGACCCAGTACTTC.

The chain employs TRBV19 and TRBJ1-2; TRBD1 aligns across 8 bases. CDR3 length: 15 residues. The V gene end was trimmed by 7 bases and the J gene end by 8 bases; junction bases not matched to a gene: 15. Germline loops: CDR1 LNHDA, CDR2 SQIVND (reference sequence). CDR3 amino acids: CASMGPETGVEGYTF. The CDR3 coding sequence is TGTGCCAGTATGGGTCCGGAGACAGGGGTGGAGGGCTACACCTTC.

This clone has more than one count but fewer than ten. The chain couples TRBV2 to TRBJ1-4; D unclear. The ends were cut back, 4 bases at V and 4 bases at J, with 10 bases in the middle. The CDR3 is made up of 14 amino acids. Germline V gene lookup returns CDR1 SNHLY and CDR2 FYNNEI. As DNA, the CDR3 is TGTGCCAGCAGTGGCGGCAGCCTTAATGAAAAACTGTTTTTT. The encoded protein is CASSGGSLNEKLFF.

This chain links TRBV5-4 with TRBJ2-3; 9 bases match TRBD2. V shed 2 bases, J shed 3 bases, and the junction held 7 bases outside the gene matches. The CDR3 contains 16 residues. Germline CDR1 is SGHNT and CDR2 is YYREEE (reference sequence). In DNA form, the CDR3 reads TGTGCCAGCAGCTTACGTCTAGCGGGACTAACAGATACGCAGTATTTT. Translated, it gives CASSLRLAGLTDTQYF.

The V gene is TRBV24-1, the J gene TRBJ2-3; possibly TRBD1 for D (5 bases). The CDR3 sequence is 13 residues long. The V end lost 10 bases, the J end lost 3 bases, and 13 bases lay between the germline ends. The germline V gene encodes CDR1 KGHDR and CDR2 SFDVKD. The CDR3 spells CATQSRGTDTQYF. The CDR3 nucleotides read TGTGCCACTCAGTCTAGGGGTACAGATACGCAGTATTTT.

The count of this clone is one. The CDR3 here is CASSLAEFGGTDTQYF. The DNA of the CDR3 is TGCGCCAGCAGCTTGGCCGAGTTCGGGGGCACAGATACGCAGTATTTT. The V gene is TRBV5-1, the J gene TRBJ2-3; maybe TRBD2 (5 bases). The CDR3 spans 16 residues. In germline, CDR1 is SGHRS, CDR2 YFSETQ. The V end lost 0 bases, the J end lost 1 base, and 12 bases lay between the germline ends.

As regards this clone: A read error may produce the germline difference seen at one junction end. The V gene is TRBV29-1, the J gene TRBJ1-2; D perhaps matches TRBD1 (5 bases). The CDR3 is made up of 15 amino acids. Per the germline V gene, CDR1 is SQVTM and CDR2 is ANQGSEA. The CDR3 here is CSVEWGDEARYDYTF. CDR3 bases: TGCAGCGTTGAATGGGGGGACGAGGCCAGATATGACTACACCTTC. Drawing the rest from reference TRBV29-1 and TRBJ1-2, the complete variable domain is SAVISQKPSRDICQRGTSLTIQCQVDSQVTMMFWYRQQPGQSLTLIATANQGSEATYESGFVIDKFPISRPNLTFSTLTVSNMSPEDSSIYLCSVEWGDEARYDYTFGSGTRLTVV.

The chain carries TRBV7-6 and TRBJ1-4; 8 bases line up with TRBD1. The trim removed 1 base at V and 5 bases at J, leaving 0 bases unmatched. This CDR3 is 14 amino acids long. CDR1 SGHVS and CDR2 FNYEAQ come from the germline V gene. The CDR3 nucleotides read TGTGCCAGCAGCTTAGGGACAGGGAATGAAAAACTGTTTTTT. This translates into CASSLGTGNEKLFF.

This clone was observed a single time. The chain carries TRBV11-3 and TRBJ2-1; TRBD1 matches 7 bases. Per the germline V gene, CDR1 is SGHNT and CDR2 is YENEEA. The CDR3 totals 14 residues. J was trimmed by 4 bases and V by 4 bases; bases with no gene match: 4. The CDR3 spells CASSSGQPYNEQFF. In nucleotides, the CDR3 is TGTGCCAGCAGCTCGGGACAGCCTTACAATGAGCAGTTCTTC.

This clone was recorded at least ten times. The V and J genes are TRBV4-3 and TRBJ2-7; D gene ambiguous. With 3 bases removed from V and 3 bases from J, the gap between germline ends came to 15 bases. The CDR3 is 15 amino acids. The germline V gene has CDR1 LGHNA and CDR2 YSLEER. CDR3 DNA sequence: TGCGCCAGCAGCCAGGGTCGAAGCGACGTCTACGAGCAGTACTTC. Amino acid sequence: CASSQGRSDVYEQYF.

The chain has TRBV27 and TRBJ1-2, with 7 bases identical to TRBD1. The CDR3 is made up of 20 amino acids. The V segment lost 6 bases and the J segment 0 bases; nucleotides outside the gene matches: 22. Looked up from germline, CDR1 is MNHEY and CDR2 is SMNVEV (reference sequence). The DNA of the CDR3 is TGTGCCAGCAGCCCGGGGGCAAGCGGCCTACCAAGGGGGCCTAACTATGGCTACACCTTC. This gives the protein CASSPGASGLPRGPNYGYTF.

The rearrangement links TRBV2 to TRBJ1-5, with TRBD1 identical over 8 bases. CDR1 and CDR2 from the germline V gene are SNHLY and FYNNEI. V gave up 6 bases and J gave up 4 bases; unmatched junction bases: 5. The CDR3 covers 14 residues. The CDR3 loop reads CASRTGVWNQPQHF. The CDR3 DNA reads TGTGCCAGCAGGACAGGGGTTTGGAATCAGCCCCAGCATTTT.

This chain connects TRBV28 to TRBJ2-1, with 7 nucleotides matching TRBD2. The germline V gene has CDR1 MDHEN and CDR2 SYDVKM. The V gene end was trimmed by 5 bases and the J gene end by 6 bases; junction bases not matched to a gene: 7. The length of the CDR3 is 14 residues. CDR3 bases: TGTGCCAGCAGTCGGACTAGGAGGGGCAATGAGCAGTTCTTC. It yields the protein CASSRTRRGNEQFF. Full variable domain (rest looked up from reference TRBV28 and TRBJ2-1): DVKVTQSSRYLVKRTGEKVFLECVQDMDHENMFWYRQDPGLGLRLIYFSYDVKMKEKGDIPEGYSVSREKKERFSLILESASTNQTSMYLCASSRTRRGNEQFFGPGTRLTVL.

The chain recombines TRBV4-1 with TRBJ1-1; possibly TRBD1 for D (5 bases). CDR1 is MGHRA, CDR2 YSYEKL, per germline. CDR3 length equals 14 residues. Trimming took off 2 bases at V and 3 bases at J, with 10 bases between the two ends. CDR3 loop: CASSQREGDTEAFF. CDR3 nucleotide sequence: TGCGCCAGCAGCCAAAGGGAAGGGGACACTGAAGCTTTCTTT.

The genes are TRBV12-5 and TRBJ1-1; weak D call: TRBD1 (6 bases). The CDR3 extends over 14 amino acids. The germline gives CDR1 LGHNT, CDR2 FRNRAP. V lost 1 base and J lost 4, with 10 bases in between. The CDR3: CASGLGGRATEAFF. CDR3 DNA sequence: TGTGCTAGTGGTTTGGGGGGGCGAGCCACTGAAGCTTTCTTT.

Note on this clone: A junction end diverges from the germline sequence, so it may reflect a read error. The chain is built from TRBV7-7 and TRBJ2-3, with D maybe TRBD2 (5 bases). Germline V CDR1 and CDR2: SSHAT, FNYEAQ (reference sequence). CDR3 length: 14 residues. The CDR3 here is CASSFGGRTDTQYF. CDR3 coding DNA: TGTGCTAGCAGCTTCGGCGGGCGCACAGATACGCAGTATTTT.